Following are 13 T cell receptor beta chains from one sample sequenced in a study of PD-1 blockade in classical Hodgkin lymphoma. Method: immunoSEQ multiplex PCR; TCRdb's copy keeps in-frame clones and lacks some. This sample yields roughly 24,000 clones, of which around 82% are seen a single time; approximately 18% belongs to the top ten. Every one of the patients relapsed after autologous stem cell transplantation (brentuximab vedotin exposure was variable). The sequencing used peripheral blood mononuclear cells (PBMCs), collected before the second cycle of nivolumab. These receptors were obtained from a human donor with classical Hodgkin lymphoma.

The chain recombines TRBV5-1 with TRBJ1-1; 8 nucleotides agree with TRBD1. This CDR3 is 13 amino acids long. V gave up 5 bases and J gave up 4 bases; unmatched junction bases: 4. CDR1 is SGHRS, CDR2 YFSETQ, per germline. CDR3 sequence: CASRTGQATEAFF. The CDR3 DNA follows: TGCGCCAGCAGAACGGGACAGGCCACTGAAGCTTTCTTT.

The V call is TRBV7-6, the J call TRBJ2-5; the D is unclear. Looked up from germline, CDR1 is SGHVS and CDR2 is FNYEAQ. Trimming removed 1 base at V and 1 base at J, with 13 bases between. The CDR3 spans 16 residues. CDR3 residues: CASSLGPRDGQETQYF. CDR3 bases: TGTGCCAGCAGCTTAGGGCCCCGAGATGGCCAAGAGACCCAGTACTTC.

This clone has just a few counts. V gene TRBV7-6 combines with J gene TRBJ1-5; tentative D call: TRBD1 (6 bases). This CDR3 has 15 residues. V shed 1 base and J shed 3 bases, with 10 bases lying between them. Germline-derived CDR1 and CDR2 are SGHVS and FNYEAQ. The CDR3 is CASSLETGYNQPQHF. The CDR3 region has the DNA TGTGCCAGCAGCTTAGAAACAGGGTACAATCAGCCCCAGCATTTT.

This clone was detected a few times. The CDR3 loop is CASLSGRWTEAFF. CDR3 coding DNA: TGTGCCAGCCTATCGGGGCGTTGGACTGAAGCTTTCTTT. The rearrangement joins TRBV19 to TRBJ1-1, with a possible D match to TRBD1 (5 bases). V was pared by 9 bases and J by 5 bases, with 16 bases between. In germline, CDR1 is LNHDA, CDR2 SQIVND (reference sequence). The CDR3 runs 13 residues.

The V gene is TRBV18, the J gene TRBJ2-7; 10 positions agree with TRBD1. The CDR3 loop spans 15 amino acids. Germline trimming cut 3 bases from V and 3 bases from J; bases unmatched to any gene: 5. From germline, CDR1 is KGHSH and CDR2 LQKENI. The DNA of the CDR3 is TGTGCCAGCTCACCCGGGACAGGGGATTACTACGAGCAGTACTTC. It encodes CASSPGTGDYYEQYF.

As regards this clone: This sample also contains other DNA sequences that code for the same CDR3. CDR3 sequence: CASQQGAGTEAFF. The CDR3 DNA reads TGTGCCAGTCAACAGGGGGCTGGCACTGAAGCTTTCTTT. This rearrangement joins TRBV10-3 to TRBJ1-1; 9 bases line up with TRBD1. J gave up 4 bases and V 10 bases, and 7 bases lay outside the gene matches. Germline values: CDR1 ENHRY, CDR2 SYGVKD. There are 13 residues in the CDR3.

CDR3 residues: CASSPGPLSQQSSYEQYF. CDR3 nucleotides: TGCGCCAGCAGCCCCGGTCCCCTGTCTCAACAAAGCTCCTACGAGCAGTACTTC. The V gene is TRBV4-1, the J gene TRBJ2-7, with D unresolved. This CDR3 is built from 18 residues. Trimming stripped 4 bases from V and 0 bases from J, with 22 bases between. CDR1 and CDR2 from the germline V gene are MGHRA and YSYEKL.

V usage is TRBV18 and J usage is TRBJ2-5; D perhaps matches TRBD2 (6 bases). Germline V gives CDR1 KGHSH, CDR2 LQKENI. The V end was cut by 3 bases, the J end by 3 bases, with 14 bases between. The CDR3 is 15 residues long. The CDR3, as DNA: TGTGCCAGCTCACCCATGGCGGGGCTGAAAGAGACCCAGTACTTC. Amino acid sequence: CASSPMAGLKETQYF.

This clone has just a few counts. The CDR3 sequence is CASSPEGLAGVNEQFF. The CDR3 nucleotides are TGTGCCAGCAGCCCAGAGGGACTAGCGGGAGTAAATGAGCAGTTCTTC. The chain uses TRBV9 and TRBJ2-1; TRBD2 aligns across 14 bases. The trim removed 4 bases at V and 7 bases at J, leaving 7 bases unmatched. Per germline, CDR1 SGDLS and CDR2 YYNGEE. The CDR3 is 16 residues long.

This chain links TRBV19 with TRBJ1-5; 10 nucleotides align to TRBD1. V was clipped by 5 bases and J by 7 bases; unmatched bases: 5. This CDR3 contains 14 residues. In germline, CDR1 is LNHDA, CDR2 SQIVND (reference sequence). Written as DNA, the CDR3 is TGTGCCAGTAGTTCCGGACAGGGGGGCCAGCCCCAGCATTTT. Its translation: CASSSGQGGQPQHF.

This clone has just one count. The chain links TRBV7-9 to TRBJ1-5, with TRBD1 matching over 12 bases. The germline CDR1 and CDR2 sequences are SEHNR and FQNEAQ (reference sequence). The CDR3 runs to 18 residues. V lost 1 base to trimming and J lost 4 bases; unmatched junction nucleotides: 8. The CDR3 is CASSLVVGTGGVNQPQHF. CDR3 coding DNA: TGTGCCAGCAGCTTAGTAGTCGGGACAGGGGGCGTTAATCAGCCCCAGCATTTT.

The gene calls are TRBV28 and TRBJ1-2; TRBD1 matches at 7 bases. The V gene end was trimmed by 4 bases and the J gene end by 4 bases; junction bases not matched to a gene: 12. The length of the CDR3 is 16 residues. The germline V gene has CDR1 MDHEN and CDR2 SYDVKM. CDR3 nucleotide sequence: TGTGCCAGCAGTTCCACGAGACAGGGACCCTTCTATGGCTACACCTTC. Protein sequence: CASSSTRQGPFYGYTF.

The chain combines TRBV19 with TRBJ2-7; 10 positions agree with TRBD2. This CDR3 has 16 residues. The germline gives CDR1 LNHDA, CDR2 SQIVND (reference sequence). V shed 1 base and J 3 bases; nucleotides not matched to a gene: 6. The CDR3 DNA is TGTGCCAGTAGTATAGTATGGACTAGCGGAGACTACGAGCAGTACTTC. Translating it yields CASSIVWTSGDYEQYF. Drawing the rest from reference TRBV19 and TRBJ2-7, the complete variable domain is DGGITQSPKYLFRKEGQNVTLSCEQNLNHDAMYWYRQDPGQGLRLIYYSQIVNDFQKGDIAEGYSVSREKKESFPLTVTSAQKNPTAFYLCASSIVWTSGDYEQYFGPGTRLTVT.